This T cell receptor beta chain was documented in a study of T cell responses to AZD1222 COVID-19 vaccine. On this clone: What it binds is not known.

The V gene's germline CDR1 is MGHRA and CDR2 YSYEKL. Trimming cost V 3 bases and J 7 bases; bases outside gene matches: 9. The CDR3 contains 15 residues. Sequencing was performed with immunoSEQ multiplex PCR; in TCRdb, only in-frame clones are kept and a portion is missing. The sample lists some 120,000 clones; 89% were seen once. Study-wide results and caveats: Targets within unmutated variant regions were reportedly found for nearly half of spike-specific TCRs. Along spike, vaccine-associated CD4 TCRs were found throughout, with dominance at 160-218 and 743-854. Spike-specific TCR depth and breadth grew after two AZD1222 doses. The sample set comprised mostly white British donors with more females, and clonal diversity was possibly underestimated.

The chain joins TRBV4-1 to TRBJ2-7, with 10 bases lining up with TRBD2. The TCR sequence derives from an adult in good health. The sequenced sample was peripheral blood, obtained on day 0 of AZD1222 vaccination. CDR3 amino acids: CASSQPSGSDREQYF. CDR3 nucleotides: TGCGCCAGCAGCCAGCCTAGCGGGAGTGACCGGGAGCAGTACTTC.